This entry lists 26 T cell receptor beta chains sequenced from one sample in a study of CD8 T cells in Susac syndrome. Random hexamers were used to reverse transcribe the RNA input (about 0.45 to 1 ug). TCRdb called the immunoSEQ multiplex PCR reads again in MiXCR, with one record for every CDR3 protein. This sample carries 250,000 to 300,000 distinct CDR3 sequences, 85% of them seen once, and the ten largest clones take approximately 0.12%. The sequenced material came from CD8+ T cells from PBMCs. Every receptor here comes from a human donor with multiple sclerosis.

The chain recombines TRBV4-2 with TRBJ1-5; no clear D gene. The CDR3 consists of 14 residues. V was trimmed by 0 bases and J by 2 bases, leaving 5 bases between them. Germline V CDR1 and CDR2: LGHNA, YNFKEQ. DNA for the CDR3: TGTGCCAGCAGCCAAGATTTCGGCAATCAGCCCCAGCATTTT. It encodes CASSQDFGNQPQHF.

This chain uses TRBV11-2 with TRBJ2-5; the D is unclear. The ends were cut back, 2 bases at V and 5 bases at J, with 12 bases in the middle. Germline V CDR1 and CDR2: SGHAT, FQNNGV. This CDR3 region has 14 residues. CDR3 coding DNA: TGTGCCAGCAGCTTAATTCGAGCGCGGGAGACCCAGTACTTC. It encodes CASSLIRARETQYF.

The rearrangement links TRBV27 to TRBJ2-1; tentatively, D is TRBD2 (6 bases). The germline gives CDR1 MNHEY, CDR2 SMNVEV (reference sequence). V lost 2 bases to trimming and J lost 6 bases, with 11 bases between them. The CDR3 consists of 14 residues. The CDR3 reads CASSLGGVGNEQFF. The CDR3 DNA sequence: TGTGCCAGCAGTTTAGGCGGGGTGGGCAATGAGCAGTTCTTC.

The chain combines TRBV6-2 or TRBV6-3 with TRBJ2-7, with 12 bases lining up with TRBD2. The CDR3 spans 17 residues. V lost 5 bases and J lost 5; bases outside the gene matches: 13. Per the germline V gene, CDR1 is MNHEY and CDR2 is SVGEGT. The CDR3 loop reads CASSGASGRARTHEQYF. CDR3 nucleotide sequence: TGTGCCAGCAGTGGGGCTAGCGGGAGGGCCAGGACCCACGAGCAGTACTTC.

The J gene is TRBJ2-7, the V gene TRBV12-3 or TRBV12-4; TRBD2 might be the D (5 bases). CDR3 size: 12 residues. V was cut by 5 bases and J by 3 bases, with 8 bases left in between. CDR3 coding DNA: TGTGCCAGCAGTGACGGAGGCTACGAGCAGTACTTC. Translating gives CASSDGGYEQYF.

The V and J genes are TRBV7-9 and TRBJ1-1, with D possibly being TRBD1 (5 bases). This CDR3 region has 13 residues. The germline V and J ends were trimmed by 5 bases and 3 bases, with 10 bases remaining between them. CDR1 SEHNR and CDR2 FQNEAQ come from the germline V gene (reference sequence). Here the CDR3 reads CASSPREDTEAFF. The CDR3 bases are TGTGCCAGCAGCCCCAGGGAGGACACTGAAGCTTTCTTT.

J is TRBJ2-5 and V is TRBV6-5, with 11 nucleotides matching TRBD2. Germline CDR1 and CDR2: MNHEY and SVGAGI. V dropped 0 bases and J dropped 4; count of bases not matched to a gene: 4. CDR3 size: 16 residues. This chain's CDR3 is CASSYSPSGRRETQYF. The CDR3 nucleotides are TGTGCCAGCAGTTACTCGCCTAGCGGGAGGAGAGAGACCCAGTACTTC.

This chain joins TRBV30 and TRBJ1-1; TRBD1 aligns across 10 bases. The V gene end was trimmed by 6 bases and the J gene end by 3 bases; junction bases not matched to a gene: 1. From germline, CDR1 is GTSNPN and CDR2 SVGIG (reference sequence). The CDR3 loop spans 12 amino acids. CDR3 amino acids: CACGTGDTEAFF. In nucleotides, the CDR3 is TGTGCCTGCGGGACAGGGGACACTGAAGCTTTCTTT.

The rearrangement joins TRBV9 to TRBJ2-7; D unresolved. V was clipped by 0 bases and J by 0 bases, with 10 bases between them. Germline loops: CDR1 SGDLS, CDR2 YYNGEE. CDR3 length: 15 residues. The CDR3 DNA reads TGTGCCAGCAGCGTAGCTTTGGGGTCCTCCTACGAGCAGTACTTC. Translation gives CASSVALGSSYEQYF.

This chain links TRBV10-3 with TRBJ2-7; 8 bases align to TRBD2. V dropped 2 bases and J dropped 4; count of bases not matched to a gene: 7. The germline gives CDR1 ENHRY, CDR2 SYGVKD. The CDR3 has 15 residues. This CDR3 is CAISEGPSGFYEQYF. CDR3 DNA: TGTGCCATCAGTGAGGGTCCTAGCGGGTTTTACGAGCAGTACTTC.

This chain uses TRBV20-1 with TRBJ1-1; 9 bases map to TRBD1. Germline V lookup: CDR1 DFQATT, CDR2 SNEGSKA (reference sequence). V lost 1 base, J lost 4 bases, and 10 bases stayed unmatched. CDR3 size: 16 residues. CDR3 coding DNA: TGCAGTGCTAGAGCTCGGGACAGGGCCGATGCCACTGAAGCTTTCTTT. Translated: CSARARDRADATEAFF.

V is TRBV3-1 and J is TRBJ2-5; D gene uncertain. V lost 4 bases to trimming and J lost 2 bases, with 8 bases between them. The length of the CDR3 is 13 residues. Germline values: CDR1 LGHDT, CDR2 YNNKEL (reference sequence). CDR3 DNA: TGTGCCAGCAGCCCCATTCGGCAAGAGACCCAGTACTTC. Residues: CASSPIRQETQYF.

CDR3 in DNA: TGCAGTGCGGTAGACGCGCTAGCGGGAGTGTCCTACAATGAGCAGTTCTTC. This sequence encodes CSAVDALAGVSYNEQFF. The chain uses TRBV20-1 and TRBJ2-1; TRBD2 agrees at 10 bases. J lost 1 base, V lost 6 bases, and 12 bases had no gene match. The CDR3 totals 17 residues. Germline assignment: CDR1 DFQATT and CDR2 SNEGSKA (reference sequence).

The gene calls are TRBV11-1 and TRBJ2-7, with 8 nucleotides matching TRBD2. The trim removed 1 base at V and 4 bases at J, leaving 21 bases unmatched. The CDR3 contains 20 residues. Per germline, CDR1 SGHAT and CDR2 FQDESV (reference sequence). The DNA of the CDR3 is TGTGCCAGCAGCTTAGAAATTCCCAGCGGGAGCCCCCTAGGGGGTTACGAGCAGTACTTC. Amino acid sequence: CASSLEIPSGSPLGGYEQYF.

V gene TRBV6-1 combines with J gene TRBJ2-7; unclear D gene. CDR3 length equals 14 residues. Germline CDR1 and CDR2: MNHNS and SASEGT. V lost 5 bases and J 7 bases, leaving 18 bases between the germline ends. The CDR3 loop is CASSWYGGAEEQYF. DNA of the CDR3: TGTGCCAGCAGTTGGTATGGCGGCGCGGAAGAGCAGTACTTC.

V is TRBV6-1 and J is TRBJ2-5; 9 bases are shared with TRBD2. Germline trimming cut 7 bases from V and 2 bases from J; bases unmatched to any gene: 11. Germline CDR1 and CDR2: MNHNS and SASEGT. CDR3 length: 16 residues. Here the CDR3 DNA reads TGTGCCAGCAACATCGGCGGGAGGGGTTTGCAAGAGACCCAGTACTTC. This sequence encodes CASNIGGRGLQETQYF.

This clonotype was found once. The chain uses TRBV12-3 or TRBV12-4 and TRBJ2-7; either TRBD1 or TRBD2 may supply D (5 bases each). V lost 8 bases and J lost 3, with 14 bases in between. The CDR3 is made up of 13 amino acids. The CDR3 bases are TGTGCCAGCGGCCGGGACGGCCACTACGAGCAGTACTTC. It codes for CASGRDGHYEQYF.

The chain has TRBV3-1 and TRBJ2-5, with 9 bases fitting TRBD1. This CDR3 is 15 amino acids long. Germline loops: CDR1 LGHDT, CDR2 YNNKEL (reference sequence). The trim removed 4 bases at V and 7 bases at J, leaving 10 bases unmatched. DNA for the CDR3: TGTGCCAGCAGCCGACCGGGACAGGGTCTTTGGACCCAGTACTTC. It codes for CASSRPGQGLWTQYF.

The DNA of the CDR3 is TGTGCCAGCAGTTTTTCTTCTATCGGGAGGAGCACAGATACGCAGTATTTT. It is translated as CASSFSSIGRSTDTQYF. V and J are TRBV27 and TRBJ2-3; 7 positions agree with TRBD2. This CDR3 has 17 residues. The germline V gene has CDR1 MNHEY and CDR2 SMNVEV (reference sequence). V gave up 3 bases and J gave up 0 bases; unmatched junction bases: 9.

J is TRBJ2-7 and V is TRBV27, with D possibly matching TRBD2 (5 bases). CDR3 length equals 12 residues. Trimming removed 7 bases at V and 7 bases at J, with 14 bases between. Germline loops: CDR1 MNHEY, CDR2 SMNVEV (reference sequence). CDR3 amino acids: CASNHLATEQYF. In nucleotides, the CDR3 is TGTGCCAGCAATCACCTAGCTACTGAGCAGTACTTC.

The CDR3 nucleotides read TGTGCCAGCAGTTTCCCCACCCTGACAGGGTCAAGGTTATGGGGCCACAATGAGCAGTTCTTC. Translated, it gives CASSFPTLTGSRLWGHNEQFF. This rearrangement joins TRBV28 to TRBJ2-1; TRBD1 matches at 7 bases. The V and J ends lost 3 bases and 5 bases, in that order; junction bases with no gene match: 25. Germline CDR1 MDHEN, CDR2 SYDVKM. The CDR3 loop spans 21 amino acids.

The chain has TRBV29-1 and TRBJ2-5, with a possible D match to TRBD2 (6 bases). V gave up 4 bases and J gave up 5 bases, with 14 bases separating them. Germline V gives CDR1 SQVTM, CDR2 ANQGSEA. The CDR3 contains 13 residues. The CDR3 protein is CSVVNGGEETQYF. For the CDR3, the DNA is TGCAGCGTTGTAAACGGAGGGGAGGAGACCCAGTACTTC.

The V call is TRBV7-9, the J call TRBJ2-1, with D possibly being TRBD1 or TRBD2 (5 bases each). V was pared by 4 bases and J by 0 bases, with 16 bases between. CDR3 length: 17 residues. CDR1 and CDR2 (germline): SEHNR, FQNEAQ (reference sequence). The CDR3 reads CASSSTGALSSYNEQFF. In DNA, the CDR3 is TGTGCCAGCAGCTCCACCGGGGCCCTGAGCTCCTACAATGAGCAGTTCTTC.

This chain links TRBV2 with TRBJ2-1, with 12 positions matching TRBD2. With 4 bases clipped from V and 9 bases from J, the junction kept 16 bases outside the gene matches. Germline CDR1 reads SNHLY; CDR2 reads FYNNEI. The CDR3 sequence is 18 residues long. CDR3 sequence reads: CASSAREVGLAGGVEQFF. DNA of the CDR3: TGTGCCAGCAGTGCGAGAGAAGTGGGGCTAGCGGGAGGGGTTGAGCAGTTCTTC.

The CDR3 DNA sequence: TGTGCCAGCAGCCCCCTGAGGTCGGAGCAGTTCTTC. It is translated as CASSPLRSEQFF. The chain joins TRBV12-3 or TRBV12-4 to TRBJ2-1; unclear D gene. The CDR3 is 12 amino acids. Trimming stripped 6 bases from V and 10 bases from J, with 13 bases between.

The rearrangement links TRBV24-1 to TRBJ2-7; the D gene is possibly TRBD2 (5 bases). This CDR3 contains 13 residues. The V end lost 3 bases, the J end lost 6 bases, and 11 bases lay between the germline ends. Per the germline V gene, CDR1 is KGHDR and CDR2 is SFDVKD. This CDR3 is CATSDPTSGEQYF. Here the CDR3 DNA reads TGTGCCACCAGTGATCCCACTAGTGGCGAGCAGTACTTC.